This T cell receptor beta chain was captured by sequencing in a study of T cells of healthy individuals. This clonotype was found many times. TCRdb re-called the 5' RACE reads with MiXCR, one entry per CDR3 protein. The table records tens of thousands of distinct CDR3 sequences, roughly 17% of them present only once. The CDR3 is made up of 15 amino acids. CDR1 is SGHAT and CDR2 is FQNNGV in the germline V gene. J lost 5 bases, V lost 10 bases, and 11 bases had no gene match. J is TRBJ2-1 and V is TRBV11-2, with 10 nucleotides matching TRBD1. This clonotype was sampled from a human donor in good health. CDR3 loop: CATPVAGTGDNEQFF. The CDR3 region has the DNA TGTGCCACCCCCGTCGCTGGGACAGGGGACAATGAGCAGTTCTTC.